This TCR beta chain was identified during a study of blood T cell repertoires in COVID-19. Overall study context: Donors in the United States, Italy and Spain gave samples during acute or convalescent COVID-19. From T cells, B-cell-depleted T cells, or PBMCs came the material, which was cDNA or gDNA.

Assignments of participants to cohorts depended upon their own reported clinical history. In the source study's methods: Amplification from reference gene primers served as the basis for estimated nucleated cell counts. Assay used: immunoSEQ multiplex PCR; TCRdb lists only in-frame clones, some missing. That table gives V, J and clone size, and the DNA gave D and trimming. Of around 110,000 clones in the sample, over 80% were seen once. The sample comprised PBMCs or T cells enriched from blood (not recorded which). This clonotype was sampled from a woman aged 30 to 39 who had recovered from COVID-19.

The chain's CDR3 is CASSLSPGTGREKLFF. CDR3 DNA sequence: TGTGCCAGCAGTTTATCCCCCGGGACAGGGAGGGAAAAACTGTTTTTT. This sequence joins TRBV28 and TRBJ1-4, with 9 nucleotides matching TRBD1. The germline V gene has CDR1 MDHEN and CDR2 SYDVKM. V was pared by 1 base and J by 8 bases, with 8 bases of the junction left unmatched. The CDR3 covers 16 residues.